This T cell receptor beta chain stems from a study of regulatory T cells in long-lasting Graves disease. Overall study results and limits: TRBV28, TRBJ1-2 and TRBJ2-5 were favored in persistent disease. Accuracy was possibly reduced by small sample size. Fewer public clonotypes were shared by new patients (roughly 910) than by persistent patients (2,741).

With iRepertoire HTBI primers and Arm-PCR of CDR3 regions, TCR beta libraries were built. TCRdb called the multiplex PCR reads again in MiXCR, with one record for every CDR3 protein. The sample holds about 660,000 distinct CDR3 sequences, about 32% seen once. This clonotype was seen repeatedly, ten times or more. The antigen is not known. One end of the junction fails to match germline, which may point to a read error. The time point denotes: persistent/refractory GD, antithyroid drugs over 5 years with positive TRAb. Extracted PBMC RNA gave rise to the TCR library. EDTA tubes received around 10 milliliters of drawn peripheral blood. This CDR3 region has 13 residues. Germline V gene sequence: CDR1 SGHRS, CDR2 YFSETQ.

The chain carries TRBV5-1 and TRBJ1-2; D remains unclear. The specimen comprised peripheral blood mononuclear cells (PBMCs), sampled when the disease was refractory, from a patient treated with antithyroid drugs. The sequence derives from a female donor with Graves disease. CDR3 DNA: TGTGCCAGCAGTCCCGACCCGGGCTATGGCTACACCTTC. This codes for CASSPDPGYGYTF. Using reference TRBV5-1 and TRBJ1-2 for the parts outside the CDR3, the full variable domain is KAGVTQTPRYLIKTRGQQVTLSCSPISGHRSVSWYQQTPGQGLQFLFEYFSETQRNKGNFPGRFSGRQFSNSRSEMNVSTLELGDSALYLCASSPDPGYGYTFGSGTRLTVV.